This TCR beta chain was identified in a study of cytomegalovirus exposure and HLA in healthy donors. Study-level information: The Caucasian-associated ancestry cluster held roughly 81% of 398 genotyped donors.

The PCR employed 60 Vbeta primers together with 13 Jbeta primers. Data came from immunoSEQ multiplex PCR; TCRdb stores just in-frame clones and leaves some out. Seen here are 100,000 to 150,000 clones, around 78% observed once, and the top ten hold approximately 3.8%. Trimming took off 2 bases at V and 7 bases at J, with 9 bases between the two ends. This CDR3 is built from 14 residues. CDR1 and CDR2 from the germline V gene are MNHEY and SVGAGI. Sequences were obtained from PBMCs. The clonotype was recovered from a man aged 40-55 years in good health and CMV-seronegative. This chain links TRBV6-5 with TRBJ1-6, with a weak D call TRBD1 (5 bases). CDR3: CASSYTGPNSPLHF. In nucleotides, the CDR3 is TGTGCCAGCAGTTACACAGGCCCCAATTCACCCCTCCACTTT.